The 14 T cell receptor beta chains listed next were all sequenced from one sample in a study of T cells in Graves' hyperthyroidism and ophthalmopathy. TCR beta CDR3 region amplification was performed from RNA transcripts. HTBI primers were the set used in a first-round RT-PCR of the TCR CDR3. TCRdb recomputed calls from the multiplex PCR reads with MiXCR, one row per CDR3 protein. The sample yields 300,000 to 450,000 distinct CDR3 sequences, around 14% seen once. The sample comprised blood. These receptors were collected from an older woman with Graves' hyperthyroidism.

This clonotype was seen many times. In DNA form, the CDR3 reads TGTGCCTGGAACGCCCAGGCGCCCGAGCAGCAGTTCTTC. Its translation: CAWNAQAPEQQFF. The chain combines TRBV30 with TRBJ2-1, with D uncertain. The length of the CDR3 is 13 residues. Germline loops: CDR1 GTSNPN, CDR2 SVGIG (reference sequence). V shed 4 bases and J shed 11 bases, with 18 bases lying between them.

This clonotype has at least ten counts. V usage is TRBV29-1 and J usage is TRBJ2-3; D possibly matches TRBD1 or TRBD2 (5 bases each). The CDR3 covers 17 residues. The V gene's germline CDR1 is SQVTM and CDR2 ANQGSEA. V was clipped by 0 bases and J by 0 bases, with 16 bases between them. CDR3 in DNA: TGCAGCGTTGAAGACCCTTCCCGGGGCGACAGCACAGATACGCAGTATTTT. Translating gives CSVEDPSRGDSTDTQYF.

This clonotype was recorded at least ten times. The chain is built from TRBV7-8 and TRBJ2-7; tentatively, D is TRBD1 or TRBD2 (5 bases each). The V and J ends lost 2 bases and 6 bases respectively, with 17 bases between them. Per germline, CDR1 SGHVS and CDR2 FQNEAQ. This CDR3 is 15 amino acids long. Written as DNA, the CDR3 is TGTGCCAGCAGCTTATGGGCGAGGGGATCTAGCGAGCAGTACTTC. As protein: CASSLWARGSSEQYF.

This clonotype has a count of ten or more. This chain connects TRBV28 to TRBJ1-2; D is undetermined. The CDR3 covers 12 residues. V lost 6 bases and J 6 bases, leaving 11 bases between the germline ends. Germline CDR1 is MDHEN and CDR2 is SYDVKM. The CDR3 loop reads CASRETWDGYTF. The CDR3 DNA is TGTGCCAGCAGGGAGACTTGGGATGGCTACACCTTC.

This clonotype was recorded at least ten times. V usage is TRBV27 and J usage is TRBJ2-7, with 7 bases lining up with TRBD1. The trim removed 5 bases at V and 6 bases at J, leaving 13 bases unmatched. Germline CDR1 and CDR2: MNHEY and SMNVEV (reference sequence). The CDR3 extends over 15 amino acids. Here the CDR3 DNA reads TGTGCCAGCAGTCGCTACAGGGGAAACAGAGGCGAGCAGTACTTC. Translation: CASSRYRGNRGEQYF.

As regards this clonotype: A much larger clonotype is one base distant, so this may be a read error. The DNA for the CDR3 is TGTGCCGGCAGCTTGGAAGTTTCCCCCTACGAGCAGTACTTC. Its protein product is CAGSLEVSPYEQYF. V usage is TRBV5-5 and J usage is TRBJ2-7; D remains unclear. This CDR3 is 14 amino acids long. Germline V lookup: CDR1 SGHKS, CDR2 YYEKEE (reference sequence). The variable domain in full, completed from reference TRBV5-5 and TRBJ2-7, reads DAGVTQSPTHLIKTRGQQVTLRCSPISGHKSVSWYQQVLGQGPQFIFQYYEKEERGRGNFPDRFSARQFPNYSSELNVNALLLGDSALYLCAGSLEVSPYEQYFGPGTRLTVT.

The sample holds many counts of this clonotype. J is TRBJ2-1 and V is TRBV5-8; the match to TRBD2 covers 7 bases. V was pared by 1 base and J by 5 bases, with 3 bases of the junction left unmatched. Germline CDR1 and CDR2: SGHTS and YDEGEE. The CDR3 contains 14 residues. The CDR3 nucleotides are TGTGCCAGCAGCTTGCCGCTAGCGGACAATGAGCAGTTCTTC. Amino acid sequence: CASSLPLADNEQFF.

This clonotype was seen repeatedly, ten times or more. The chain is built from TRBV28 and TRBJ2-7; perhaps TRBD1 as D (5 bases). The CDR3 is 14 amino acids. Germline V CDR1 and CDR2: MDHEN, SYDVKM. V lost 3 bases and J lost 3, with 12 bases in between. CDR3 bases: TGTGCCAGCAGTTTGGGGCGGCCCGTCTACGAGCAGTACTTC. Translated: CASSLGRPVYEQYF.

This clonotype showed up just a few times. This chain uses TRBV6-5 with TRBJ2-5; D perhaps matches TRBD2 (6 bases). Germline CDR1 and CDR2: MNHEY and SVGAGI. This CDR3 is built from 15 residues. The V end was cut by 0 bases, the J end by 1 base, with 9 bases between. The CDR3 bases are TGTGCCAGCAGTTACTCTGCGGGGTCCCAAGAGACCCAGTACTTC. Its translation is CASSYSAGSQETQYF.

CDR3: CASSRDYSGYEQYF. The CDR3 DNA follows: TGTGCCAGCAGCCGGGACTATTCCGGCTACGAGCAGTACTTC. V and J are TRBV12-3 or TRBV12-4 and TRBJ2-7; TRBD2 aligns across 7 bases. CDR3 length: 14 residues. V lost 6 bases to trimming and J lost 3 bases; unmatched junction nucleotides: 8.

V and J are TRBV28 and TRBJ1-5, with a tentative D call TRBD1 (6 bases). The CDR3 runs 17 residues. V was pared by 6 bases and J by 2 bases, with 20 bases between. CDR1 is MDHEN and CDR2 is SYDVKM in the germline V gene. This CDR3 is CASSPPPRGIGNQPQHF. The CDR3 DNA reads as TGTGCCAGCAGCCCCCCCCCAAGGGGGATTGGCAATCAGCCCCAGCATTTT.

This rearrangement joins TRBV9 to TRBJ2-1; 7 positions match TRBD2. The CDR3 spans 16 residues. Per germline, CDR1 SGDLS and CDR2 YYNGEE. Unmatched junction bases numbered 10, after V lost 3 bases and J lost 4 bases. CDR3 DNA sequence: TGTGCCAGCAGCGCAGCGGGACTCCTAATTTACAATGAGCAGTTCTTC. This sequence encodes CASSAAGLLIYNEQFF.

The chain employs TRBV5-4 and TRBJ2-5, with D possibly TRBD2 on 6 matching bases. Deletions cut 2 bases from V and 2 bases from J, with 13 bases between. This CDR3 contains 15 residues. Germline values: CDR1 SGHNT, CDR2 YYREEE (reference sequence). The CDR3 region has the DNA TGTGCCAGCAGCTTAAAGCGGGTTGGGCAAGAGACCCAGTACTTC. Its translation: CASSLKRVGQETQYF.

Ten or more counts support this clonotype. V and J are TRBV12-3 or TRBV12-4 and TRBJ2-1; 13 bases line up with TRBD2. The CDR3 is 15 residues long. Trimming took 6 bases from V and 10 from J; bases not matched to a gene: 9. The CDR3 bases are TGTGCCAGCAGCCCTACTAGCGGGAGGGCCTTGGAGCAGTTCTTC. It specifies CASSPTSGRALEQFF.